One sample yielded the 13 T cell receptor beta chains listed below, sequenced in a study of cytomegalovirus exposure and HLA in healthy donors. Profiling relied on immunoSEQ multiplex PCR, and the TCRdb table lists in-frame clones only, not all of them. In the table there are approximately 260,000 clones, 70% to 90% of which are singletons. Sequencing was done on a sample of PBMCs. The source is a woman under 40 in good health and CMV-seropositive.

This chain joins TRBV11-2 and TRBJ1-2; the D gene is possibly TRBD1 (5 bases). Germline CDR1 and CDR2: SGHAT and FQNNGV. V gave up 0 bases and J gave up 4 bases, with 12 bases separating them. The length of the CDR3 is 15 residues. The CDR3 loop reads CASSLDGASPYGYTF. CDR3 DNA sequence: TGTGCCAGCAGCTTAGATGGGGCCAGCCCCTATGGCTACACCTTC.

This clone was found once. The J gene is TRBJ1-2, the V gene TRBV27; the match to TRBD1 covers 10 bases. This CDR3 spans 17 amino acids. Germline V gives CDR1 MNHEY, CDR2 SMNVEV (reference sequence). V dropped 3 bases and J dropped 8; count of bases not matched to a gene: 15. The chain's CDR3 is CASSFSNRQGAEFGYTF. The DNA of the CDR3 is TGTGCCAGCAGTTTCTCAAACCGACAGGGGGCTGAATTCGGCTACACCTTC.

V usage is TRBV19 and J usage is TRBJ2-7, with 10 bases lining up with TRBD1. The CDR3 has 14 residues. The germline CDR1 and CDR2 sequences are LNHDA and SQIVND (reference sequence). V was pared by 4 bases and J by 7 bases, with 7 bases of the junction left unmatched. CDR3 DNA: TGTGCCAGTAGTAGACAGGGGGCCTCAGGGGAGCAGTACTTC. Translation gives CASSRQGASGEQYF. The complete variable domain, with remaining parts taken from reference TRBV19 and TRBJ2-7, reads DGGITQSPKYLFRKEGQNVTLSCEQNLNHDAMYWYRQDPGQGLRLIYYSQIVNDFQKGDIAEGYSVSREKKESFPLTVTSAQKNPTAFYLCASSRQGASGEQYFGPGTRLTVT.

This CDR3 is CASSLESGANVLTF. The DNA for the CDR3 is TGTGCCAGCAGCTTGGAGTCTGGGGCCAACGTCCTGACTTTC. The chain uses TRBV7-3 and TRBJ2-6; no reliable D call. V was clipped by 3 bases and J by 1 base, with 4 bases between them. Germline lookup yields CDR1 SGHTA and CDR2 FQGTGA. The CDR3 loop spans 14 amino acids.

The rearrangement links TRBV5-1 to TRBJ1-1; unclear D gene. Germline values: CDR1 SGHRS, CDR2 YFSETQ. CDR3 length: 14 residues. Trimming cost V 0 bases and J 0 bases, with 6 bases left between them. The CDR3 loop reads CASSLAQVNTEAFF. Written as DNA, the CDR3 is TGCGCCAGCAGCTTGGCACAAGTGAACACTGAAGCTTTCTTT.

This clone was seen only once. This chain uses TRBV19 with TRBJ2-7; 7 bases line up with TRBD1. CDR1 LNHDA and CDR2 SQIVND come from the germline V gene (reference sequence). J was trimmed by 5 bases and V by 4 bases; bases with no gene match: 5. CDR3 length: 13 amino acids. As DNA, the CDR3 is TGTGCCAGTAGTACTAGACAGGGCAACGAGCAGTACTTC. The encoded protein is CASSTRQGNEQYF.

This chain links TRBV6-5 with TRBJ1-2; D is perhaps TRBD1 (6 bases). Per germline, CDR1 MNHEY and CDR2 SVGAGI. This CDR3 is built from 14 residues. Deletions cut 5 bases from V and 8 bases from J, with 18 bases between. The CDR3 coding sequence is TGTGCCAGCAGTGCAGAAACAGGGACGGGGGGCTACACCTTC. It yields the protein CASSAETGTGGYTF.

The rearrangement joins TRBV2 to TRBJ1-1; no clear D gene. The germline CDR1 and CDR2 sequences are SNHLY and FYNNEI. This CDR3 has 13 residues. V gave up 5 bases and J gave up 4 bases, with 11 bases separating them. The CDR3 sequence: CASSYYTSTEAFF. CDR3 sequence (DNA): TGTGCCAGCAGTTATTATACATCCACTGAAGCTTTCTTT.

The chain joins TRBV2 to TRBJ2-7; unclear D gene. Germline CDR1 is SNHLY and CDR2 is FYNNEI. The germline V and J ends were trimmed by 1 base and 2 bases, with 9 bases remaining between them. The CDR3 runs to 14 residues. The CDR3 DNA sequence: TGTGCCAGCAGTGAAGTGTGGCAGGCCTACGAGCAGTACTTC. This encodes CASSEVWQAYEQYF.

V usage is TRBV11-2 and J usage is TRBJ2-5, with 7 positions matching TRBD2. V dropped 5 bases and J dropped 2; count of bases not matched to a gene: 8. The CDR3 contains 15 residues. Looked up from germline, CDR1 is SGHAT and CDR2 is FQNNGV. The CDR3 sequence is CASSPQGTTQETQYF. The DNA of the CDR3 is TGTGCCAGCAGCCCCCAAGGGACTACGCAAGAGACCCAGTACTTC.

The rearrangement links TRBV7-8 to TRBJ1-1; TRBD1 matches 8 bases. Unmatched junction bases numbered 10, after V lost 3 bases and J lost 4 bases. The CDR3 is made up of 16 amino acids. Germline V gene data show CDR1 as SGHVS and CDR2 as FQNEAQ. The CDR3 loop is CASSLARGQGGTEAFF. CDR3 nucleotide sequence: TGTGCCAGCAGCTTGGCCCGAGGACAGGGCGGCACTGAAGCTTTCTTT.

This chain uses TRBV2 with TRBJ2-7; weak D call: TRBD1 (5 bases). CDR1 is SNHLY and CDR2 is FYNNEI in the germline V gene. This CDR3 comprises 13 residues. With 7 bases removed from V and 0 bases from J, the gap between germline ends came to 10 bases. The CDR3 bases are TGTGCCAGCATGGGGCCAGTCTCCTACGAGCAGTACTTC. It is translated as CASMGPVSYEQYF.

This clone came up a few times. The chain has TRBV6-1 and TRBJ1-2; 8 bases line up with TRBD1. Germline-derived CDR1 and CDR2 are MNHNS and SASEGT. The CDR3 has 13 amino acids. With 5 bases clipped from V and 6 bases from J, the junction kept 5 bases outside the gene matches. CDR3: CASSPRTGNGYTF. Here the CDR3 DNA reads TGTGCCAGCAGTCCTCGGACAGGGAATGGCTACACCTTC.